A single T cell receptor beta chain is shown here with its context. No antigen is known for it. The sample holds no much larger clone one base away, and base qualities are not on file. The entry originates in a study of Ad26.COV2.S vaccination and SARS-CoV-2 variants (dated by TCRdb to about 2021). Turning to the overall study: Vaccine-arm donors were drawn from COV1001, a multicentre, randomized, double-blind, placebo-controlled phase I-IIa trial of Ad26.COV2.S in healthy adults. TCRbeta repertoire sequencing was used to assess the specificity and breadth of SARS-CoV-2-reactive T cell receptors after Ad26.COV2.S vaccination. A total of approximately 30 samples were included in the TCR-sequenced set, comprising 19 Ad26.COV2.S vaccine recipients, 5 placebo recipients and 8 SARS-CoV-2 convalescent individuals. Trial participants were randomized into five groups of five: low-dose or high-dose Ad26.COV2.S given once or twice, or placebo on both occasions. Blinding of investigators to trial group allocation was maintained during experiments and outcome assessment. Dosing of Ad26.COV2.S was intramuscular, at either 5x10^10 or 1x10^11 viral particles, delivered as one shot or as two shots spaced 56 days apart. Overall study outcomes, separate from this receptor: Non-spike TCR breadth was comparable between vaccine and placebo recipients, consistent with the vaccine containing only spike. The authors noted that total T cell responses may have been underestimated by the TCR breadth and depth analyses. After vaccination, spike-specific CD8+ and CD4+ T cell responses were reported to show substantial breadth. Compared with placebo recipients, Ad26.COV2.S recipients showed higher spike-specific TCR breadth (P = 0.0014). The study was not powered to compare responses between vaccine doses or regimens.

The immunoSEQ Assay was the method used to sequence TCRbeta CDR3 regions. After extraction, genomic DNA underwent amplification by bias-controlled multiplex PCR, followed by high-throughput sequencing. From the authors' description of their analysis: Collapsing and filtering of sequences were performed to quantify the absolute abundance of each unique TCRbeta CDR3 region. T cell fraction was estimated by normalizing TCRbeta template counts to usable DNA, which was measured by amplifying reference genes present in all nucleated cells. Repertoire TCRs were annotated as SARS-CoV-2-specific by exact matching of V gene, CDR3 amino acid sequence and J gene to a known reactive TCR set. The reference SARS-CoV-2 TCR set was obtained from MIRA and was filtered for enrichment in COVID-19-positive ImmuneCODE repertoires, whereby public or cross-reactive TCRs were removed. Using the MIRA antigens, annotated TCRs were further analysed by specific ORF or by position within an ORF. Depth was the summed frequency of annotated unique rearrangements, while breadth was defined as annotated unique rearrangements over total unique productive rearrangements. TCR breadth was compared between groups using two-sided Wilcoxon rank-sum tests. Not all clones reach the TCRdb copy of this immuneACCESS table, which keeps in-frame sequences only. Checked studies attribute under half of the gap to unresolved V genes and leave the rest unexplained. Clone size and the V and J calls come from that table; the DNA yielded D and trimming. Across this sample there are under 400,000 clones, with 80% to 90% seen only once. The biggest ten clones account for around 3.5% of the sample.

Interpreted using the paper, the treatment or condition label stands for: approximately 18 received Ad26.COV2.S at low or high dose, single or two shots; five or six received placebo; per-sample allocation not given. For vaccine and placebo recipients, the sequenced repertoires came from samples collected on day 63 after the first injection. Cohort 1b enrolled 20 to 30 adults aged 18-55 years at a single site in Boston, USA, between 29 July and 7 August 2020. As a vaccine, Ad26.COV2.S was a replication-incompetent adenovirus type 26 vector that expressed a prefusion-stabilized SARS-CoV-2 spike protein derived from the original Wuhan strain. The CDR3 covers 16 residues, taking in both the cysteine and the phenylalanine. The entry retains the CDR3 DNA only, 48 bases that are in frame from base 1. Clipping removes 1 base from V and 0 bases from J, with 6 as the unmatched junction base count. Sequences MNHNS (CDR1) and SASEGT (CDR2) are obtained from the germline V gene.

This sample comprised peripheral blood, obtained in a trial of Ad26.COV2.S vaccine versus placebo. Recombination connected TRBV6-1 to TRBJ2-7; TRBD2 lines up with 7 middle nucleotides. This receptor was taken from a person between 18 and 65 years old who received the Ad26.COV2.S COVID-19 vaccine or a placebo. The CDR3 protein sequence reads: CASSEGEGRSSYEQYF. The nucleotides are TGTGCCAGCAGTGAAGGGGAGGGCAGGAGCTCCTACGAGCAGTACTTC.